This T cell receptor beta chain was obtained from a study of blood T cell repertoires in COVID-19 (dated by TCRdb to 2018 to 2020). Study-wide context: Samples covering the acute and convalescent phases of COVID-19 were provided by collaborators in the United States, Italy and Spain. Sample metadata almost always included a de-identified subject ID, COVID-19 status, age in years and sex. HLA class I and class II types, where available, came from metadata supplied by the sample provider rather than from assay-based typing. The prospective study material was composed of cDNA or gDNA derived from T cells, B-cell-depleted T cells, or PBMCs. Subjects who had been exposed to COVID-19, were actively infected with it, or had recovered from it provided the deeply sampled blood TCRbeta repertoires that made up the dataset. The samples were drawn from the first 160 participants of the ongoing ImmuneRACE study and from 950 to 1,500 subjects provided by 6 global collaborators. The repertoires were released in a freely available public database meant as a resource for research on the immune response to SARS-CoV-2.

The CDR3 contains 15 residues, cysteine and phenylalanine counted. Only the CDR3 DNA is retained, 45 bases long and in frame from the first base. As encoded in the germline V gene, CDR1 is MDHEN while CDR2 is SYDVKM. V is reduced by 5 bases and J by 0 bases, leaving a spacing of 11 bases between them. Whole blood was collected in K2EDTA tubes by collaborating institutions according to the institutions' own protocols. For TCRbeta analysis, collaborator samples were shipped as frozen whole blood, as isolated PBMCs, or as DNA extracted from either sample type. Findings and caveats that apply to the study as a whole: How much clinical and demographic metadata was included differed by source and by participant, and the metadata was provided uncurated.

Comment on this clone: Its antigen is currently not known. One base away there is no much larger clone; base qualities are not given.

TCRbeta CDR3 regions were amplified from genomic DNA by means of the immunoSEQ Assay, a bias-controlled multiplex PCR. Processing in the source paper ran as follows. Nucleated cell counts per sample were estimated from amplification of reference gene primers within the assay. To quantify the absolute abundance of each unique TCRbeta CDR3 rearrangement, sequence reads were collapsed and filtered. For each sample, productive Simpson clonality was calculated as the square root of Simpson's diversity index across productive rearrangements. TCRdb's version of the immuneACCESS table is confined to in-frame rearrangements and falls short of the full clone set. An unresolved V gene accounts for under half of the shortfall where checked; the remainder is of unknown origin. V, J and clone size are taken as reported in that table, and D and trimming were inferred from the DNA itself. A total of under 120,000 clones appear in this sample, 70% to 90% of them only once. The ten largest clones take up around 2.2% of the sample.

This sequence uses TRBV28 and TRBJ2-4; too little of a D gene remains to name it. Sequenced input: peripheral blood. The receptor comes from a human donor in a cohort sampled during active COVID-19. The CDR3 here reads CASSPLEIAKNIQYF. The DNA reads as follows: TGTGCCAGCAGTCCCTTAGAAATAGCCAAAAACATTCAGTACTTC. Supplemented by the reference TRBV28 and TRBJ2-4 proteins around the CDR3, the complete variable domain is DVKVTQSSRYLVKRTGEKVFLECVQDMDHENMFWYRQDPGLGLRLIYFSYDVKMKEKGDIPEGYSVSREKKERFSLILESASTNQTSMYLCASSPLEIAKNIQYFGAGTRLSVL.